The 10 T cell receptor beta chains below come from one sample, sequenced in a study of T cells in localized non-small cell lung cancer. Here immunoSEQ multiplex PCR was the method, and the copy in TCRdb shows in-frame clones only, minus some. The sample comprises about 11,000 clones, over 90% of which are singletons, and around 15% rests with the top ten. The sequencing used peripheral blood, collected before any cancer treatment. These TCRs come from a male donor at least 60 years old with stage III lung adenocarcinoma.

V gene TRBV28 combines with J gene TRBJ2-3; 8 bases fit TRBD2. There are 16 residues in the CDR3. The trim removed 6 bases at V and 1 base at J, leaving 9 bases unmatched. CDR1 and CDR2 (germline): MDHEN, SYDVKM. CDR3 sequence (DNA): TGTGCCAGCAGGGGGTTCGGGACTAGAGGCACAGATACGCAGTATTTT. This encodes CASRGFGTRGTDTQYF.

This chain uses TRBV18 with TRBJ1-2, with TRBD1 matching 7 bases. CDR1 is KGHSH, CDR2 LQKENI, per germline. The CDR3 sequence is 13 residues long. The ends lost 5 bases at V and 7 bases at J; junction bases unmatched: 7. The CDR3 region is CASSNGQAVGYTF. In DNA, the CDR3 is TGTGCCAGCTCAAACGGACAGGCGGTTGGCTACACCTTC.

V is TRBV5-6 and J is TRBJ1-2; the D gene is possibly TRBD1 (5 bases). Trimming took 2 bases from V and 8 from J, leaving 16 bases between them. CDR1 is SGHDT, CDR2 YYEEEE, per germline. The CDR3 has 14 amino acids. This chain's CDR3 is CASSLGTNRVGYTF. As DNA, the CDR3 is TGTGCCAGCAGCTTAGGGACCAACCGCGTCGGCTACACCTTC.

This clone has only a few counts. V and J are TRBV4-1 and TRBJ2-4, with 10 positions matching TRBD2. V lost 0 bases, J lost 12 bases, and 5 bases stayed unmatched. The CDR3 loop spans 14 amino acids. Germline CDR1 reads MGHRA; CDR2 reads YSYEKL. CDR3 protein: CASSQDVLAGAQYF. The CDR3 bases are TGCGCCAGCAGCCAAGATGTTCTAGCGGGAGCTCAGTACTTC.

The chain carries TRBV5-1 and TRBJ2-5; tentatively, D is TRBD1 or TRBD2 (7 bases each). This CDR3 is 16 amino acids long. Trimming took 4 bases from V and 4 from J, leaving 20 bases between them. CDR1 SGHRS and CDR2 YFSETQ come from the germline V gene. The CDR3 sequence is CASSPAGGAFGETQYF. The CDR3 DNA reads as TGCGCCAGCAGCCCCGCAGGGGGGGCGTTCGGAGAGACCCAGTACTTC.

This clone appeared a single time. The chain recombines TRBV30 with TRBJ2-7; possibly TRBD1 or TRBD2 for D (5 bases each). Trimming stripped 0 bases from V and 2 bases from J, with 11 bases between. CDR1 is GTSNPN, CDR2 SVGIG, per germline (reference sequence). This CDR3 is built from 14 residues. The CDR3 bases are TGTGCCTGGAGTGTTAGTCGGGGCCCCTACGAGCAGTACTTC. This translates into CAWSVSRGPYEQYF.

The chain has TRBV19 and TRBJ1-5; 9 bases align to TRBD1. CDR1 is LNHDA and CDR2 is SQIVND in the germline V gene (reference sequence). This CDR3 has 15 residues. Trimming cost V 0 bases and J 7 bases; bases outside gene matches: 4. The CDR3 region has the DNA TGTGCCAGTAGTATAGAAGGGACAGGGAAGCAGCCCCAGCATTTT. Protein sequence: CASSIEGTGKQPQHF.

The chain carries TRBV6-5 and TRBJ1-1; D remains ambiguous. The V gene lost 0 bases and the J gene lost 1 base, with 12 bases spanning the gap. This CDR3 spans 16 amino acids. Germline V lookup: CDR1 MNHEY, CDR2 SVGAGI. The CDR3: CASSYSSLGENTEAFF. Written as DNA, the CDR3 is TGTGCCAGCAGTTACTCGTCCTTGGGTGAGAACACTGAAGCTTTCTTT.

V gene TRBV7-9 combines with J gene TRBJ1-1; D not certain. Deletions cut 2 bases from V and 7 bases from J, with 8 bases between. Per the germline V gene, CDR1 is SEHNR and CDR2 is FQNEAQ (reference sequence). The CDR3 runs to 12 residues. CDR3 loop: CASSLSDSEAFF. For the CDR3, the DNA is TGTGCCAGCAGCTTAAGTGATAGTGAAGCTTTCTTT.

This sequence joins TRBV5-1 and TRBJ2-1; TRBD1 is a possible D gene (5 bases). V shed 0 bases and J shed 2 bases, with 6 bases lying between them. Looked up from germline, CDR1 is SGHRS and CDR2 is YFSETQ. CDR3 size: 14 residues. CDR3 protein: CASSLGQTYNEQFF. The CDR3 DNA is TGCGCCAGCAGCTTGGGACAGACCTACAATGAGCAGTTCTTC.